One T cell receptor beta chain is described in this entry. Its cognate antigen is unknown. Germline V gene data show CDR1 as SQVTM and CDR2 as ANQGSEA. The CDR3 extends over 15 amino acids. The ends were cut back, 6 bases at V and 0 bases at J, with 17 bases in the middle. The memory fraction was CD4+CD45RO+CD25- cells. Study observations and caveats: The larger-cohort validation was restricted to a single TCR beta V-J rearrangement rather than whole repertoires.

Full-length variable regions came from constant-region reverse primers plus semi-nested Nested Universal Primer A PCR. TCRdb recomputed calls from the 5' RACE reads with MiXCR, one row per CDR3 protein. The sample includes around 6,400 distinct CDR3 sequences, 55% to 70% of them seen just once. This TCR came from a female donor with breast cancer. The gene calls are TRBV29-1 and TRBJ1-1, with unresolved D. Sequencing was performed on tumor-infiltrating memory CD4+ T cells sorted from the breast tumor. The subset here: memory CD4+ T cells, CD4+CD45RO+CD25-. CDR3 region: CSVKAGWAMNTEAFF. In DNA form, the CDR3 reads TGCAGCGTCAAGGCGGGGTGGGCAATGAACACTGAAGCTTTCTTT.